The present T cell receptor beta chain was sequenced within a study of cytotoxic CD8 clonotypes in ibrutinib-treated CLL. Findings of the study overall: Under treatment, the uncommon public clonotypes either contracted or remained stable.

The CDR3 covers 14 residues. V lost 7 bases and J 7 bases, leaving 20 bases between the germline ends. The germline CDR1 and CDR2 sequences are MDHEN and SYDVKM. Profiling relied on immunoSEQ multiplex PCR, and the TCRdb table lists in-frame clones only, not all of them. The table lists some 70,000 clones, around two thirds of them singletons, with around 5.7% in the top ten. As for this clone: What it binds is not known.

The specimen comprised PBMCs, sampled after 12 months of ibrutinib treatment. This sequence was found in a human donor with chronic lymphocytic leukemia. This chain links TRBV28 with TRBJ2-7; no clear D gene. The CDR3 DNA reads as TGTGCCAGCACGAAAGAACAGACGAGATGGGAGCAGTACTTC. This encodes CASTKEQTRWEQYF.